This T cell receptor beta chain was captured by sequencing in a study of blood T cells in healthy people across ages (dated by TCRdb to about 2015). Regarding the complete study: In model experiments, template switching captured roughly one uniquely barcoded TCR beta cDNA molecule for every two T cells. The study measured age-related changes in TCR beta repertoire diversity using deep sequencing normalized with unique cDNA molecular identifiers. Donors were grouped into four age groups: young (average approximately 16 years), middle-aged (39), aged (about 60) and long-lived (about 89). The study analyzed two additional independent replicas of 1 million unique cDNA reads from the same blood draw for two donors, one aged 18 to 30 and one aged 80 or older. Summary of the overall study and its limitations: Compared with the aged group, the long-lived group had more naive CD4+ T cells, fewer expanded clones and increased TCR diversity, a pattern suggesting age selection. Observed TCR beta diversity per million T cells fell roughly linearly with age, and a significant reduction was already apparent by age roughly 41. Estimates of total diversity from one million sequenced T cells were regarded as lower bounds and underestimates. Conclusive comparison of naive and antigen-experienced compartments was prevented by the profiling of bulk unsorted PBMCs. The percentage of naive T cells measured by flow cytometry correlated strongly with observed TCR beta diversity. Donor CMV infection status was unknown, potentially confounding age-related changes in expanded clonotypes.

This clonotype appeared a few times. Its recognized antigen is unknown. Nothing much larger sits one base from this clone, and base qualities are not available. CDR1 SNHLY and CDR2 FYNNEI were looked up in the germline V gene. From the cysteine up to the phenylalanine, the CDR3 has a length of 13 residues. The read is trimmed to its CDR3 DNA, 39 bases read in frame from base 1. Donors were around 37 systemically healthy Caucasian individuals from Russia aged roughly 6 to 100 years. Roughly 10 milliliters of peripheral blood were collected from each donor into EDTA-treated Vacutainer tubes. PBMCs were isolated by Ficoll-Paque density-gradient centrifugation, with at least 6 million obtained per sample. Trizol reagent was used to extract total RNA from the PBMCs, yielding at least 5 micrograms per sample. The percentages of naive CD45RAhigh/CD27high T cells were determined by flow cytometry on a PBMC aliquot from every donor.

Library construction relied on 5' RACE. Data came from an Illumina HiSeq 2500. A second roughly 6 to 11 cycle PCR used a sample-barcoded 5' primer and a J-beta primer mix. Each TCR beta cDNA molecule received a unique molecular identifier from a template-switch 5' adaptor carrying 12 random nucleotides. Each sample yielded at least 2.5 million CDR3-containing paired-end reads. First-strand cDNA synthesis was performed from all RNA using the Mint cDNA synthesis kit, with priming by a TRBC-specific oligonucleotide. All cDNA was treated with uracil-DNA glycosylase and then went through a first 18-cycle PCR with the universal primers M1SS and BC2_uni_R. The original methods were these. Each sample was normalized by randomly selecting 1 million high-quality reads, each carrying a distinct molecular identifier. Instead of being binned into consensus sequences, reads that shared molecular identifiers were thrown out. MiTCR, with a Q25 quality threshold and the strictest error-elimination algorithm, was used for CDR3 identification, clonotype clustering and error correction. A nonparametric unseen species model with Euler transformation was used to estimate a lower bound on total TCR beta diversity. TCRdb reran the public reads through fastp at Q25 and MiXCR, keeping productive beta chains. Rows with one shared CDR3 protein collapse into an entry with the most common genes and DNA. TCRdb's processing, not the study's, gives the V and J calls here. Across this sample there are over 450,000 distinct CDR3 sequences, with around 24% seen only once. Around 10% of the sample comes from the top ten.

Another study also made use of these data, one on T cells of mothers and their children. Looking at the second paper: Nine systemically healthy Caucasian individuals, comprising three mothers and their six children, were included as donors. cDNA synthesis used all of the extracted RNA, with roughly 1.5 ug of RNA in each 15 ul reaction. In the second PCR, sample barcodes and 2-4 random nucleotides were introduced via the M1S primer. Each mother yielded over 9.5 million TCR beta CDR3 reads and each child 2.5 million to 3 million reads. In both related and unrelated pairs, thymic selection shapes the output of TCR recombination in a similar way, with inherited differences having only a minor effect. Related mother-child pairs always showed normalized repertoire overlap that was slightly higher than in unrelated mother-child pairs, though the difference was never significant. No persistent microchimeric T cell clones were found, with a detection sensitivity of roughly 100 clones per million clonotypes. In the study, deep NGS was used to compare the TCR beta repertoires of mothers and children, and features distinguishing related mother-child pairs from unrelated individuals were sought. Mothers averaged about 40 +/- 4 years of age and children averaged roughly 11 +/- 4 years. After adapter ligation with NEBNext reagents, the libraries were sequenced on Illumina HiSeq 2000 with 100+100 nt paired-end reads. To prevent cross-contamination, the mother and child libraries were prepared one month apart and sequenced in separate runs. Each donor had between roughly 450,000 and 2,100,000 distinct TCR beta clonotypes identified. Naive TCR beta clonotypes were estimated from low-frequency clonotypes matched to each donor's FACS-determined naive share, without sorting.

The sequenced material came from blood. The chain is assembled from TRBV2 and TRBJ2-5; the junction holds 11 bases that match TRBD1. Gene TRBJ2-1 matches the end of the DNA better, so the J call may be wrong. The sequence was collected from a boy under 18 in good health. The CDR3 sequence is CALAGTGGNEQFF. The nucleotide sequence reads TGTGCCTTAGCCGGGACAGGGGGTAATGAGCAGTTCTTC.